This entry features one T cell receptor beta chain sequence. Its antigen is currently unknown. The sample comes from a study of CD8+ T cells in alopecia areata. Study-wide findings and caveats: Affected scalp, especially in alopecia totalis/universalis, had a higher clonality than normal scalp did. Relative to mice, TCR sharing across patients was less clear, a difference possibly HLA-related. Normal-skin resident alphabeta T cells also appear among scalp sample sequences.

The authors extracted RNA and reverse transcribed it into cDNA as the sequencing template. Some clones are missing from TCRdb's copy, which holds only in-frame ones; the method was immunoSEQ multiplex PCR. The sample shows about 200,000 clones, 45% to 70% of them seen only once. The V and J ends lost 1 base and 8 bases respectively, with 20 bases between them. Germline V gene lookup returns CDR1 MNHNS and CDR2 SASEGT. This CDR3 spans 16 amino acids. Researchers picked out CD4+ and CD8+ T cells from PBMCs by sorting. The specimen sequenced was CD8+ T cells sorted from blood. The rearrangement links TRBV6-1 to TRBJ1-2; maybe TRBD1 (5 bases). The receptor was derived from a human donor in good health. CDR3 in amino acids: CASSEVGFPGVRGYTF. In nucleotides, the CDR3 is TGTGCCAGCAGTGAAGTGGGGTTTCCGGGGGTACGGGGCTACACCTTC.